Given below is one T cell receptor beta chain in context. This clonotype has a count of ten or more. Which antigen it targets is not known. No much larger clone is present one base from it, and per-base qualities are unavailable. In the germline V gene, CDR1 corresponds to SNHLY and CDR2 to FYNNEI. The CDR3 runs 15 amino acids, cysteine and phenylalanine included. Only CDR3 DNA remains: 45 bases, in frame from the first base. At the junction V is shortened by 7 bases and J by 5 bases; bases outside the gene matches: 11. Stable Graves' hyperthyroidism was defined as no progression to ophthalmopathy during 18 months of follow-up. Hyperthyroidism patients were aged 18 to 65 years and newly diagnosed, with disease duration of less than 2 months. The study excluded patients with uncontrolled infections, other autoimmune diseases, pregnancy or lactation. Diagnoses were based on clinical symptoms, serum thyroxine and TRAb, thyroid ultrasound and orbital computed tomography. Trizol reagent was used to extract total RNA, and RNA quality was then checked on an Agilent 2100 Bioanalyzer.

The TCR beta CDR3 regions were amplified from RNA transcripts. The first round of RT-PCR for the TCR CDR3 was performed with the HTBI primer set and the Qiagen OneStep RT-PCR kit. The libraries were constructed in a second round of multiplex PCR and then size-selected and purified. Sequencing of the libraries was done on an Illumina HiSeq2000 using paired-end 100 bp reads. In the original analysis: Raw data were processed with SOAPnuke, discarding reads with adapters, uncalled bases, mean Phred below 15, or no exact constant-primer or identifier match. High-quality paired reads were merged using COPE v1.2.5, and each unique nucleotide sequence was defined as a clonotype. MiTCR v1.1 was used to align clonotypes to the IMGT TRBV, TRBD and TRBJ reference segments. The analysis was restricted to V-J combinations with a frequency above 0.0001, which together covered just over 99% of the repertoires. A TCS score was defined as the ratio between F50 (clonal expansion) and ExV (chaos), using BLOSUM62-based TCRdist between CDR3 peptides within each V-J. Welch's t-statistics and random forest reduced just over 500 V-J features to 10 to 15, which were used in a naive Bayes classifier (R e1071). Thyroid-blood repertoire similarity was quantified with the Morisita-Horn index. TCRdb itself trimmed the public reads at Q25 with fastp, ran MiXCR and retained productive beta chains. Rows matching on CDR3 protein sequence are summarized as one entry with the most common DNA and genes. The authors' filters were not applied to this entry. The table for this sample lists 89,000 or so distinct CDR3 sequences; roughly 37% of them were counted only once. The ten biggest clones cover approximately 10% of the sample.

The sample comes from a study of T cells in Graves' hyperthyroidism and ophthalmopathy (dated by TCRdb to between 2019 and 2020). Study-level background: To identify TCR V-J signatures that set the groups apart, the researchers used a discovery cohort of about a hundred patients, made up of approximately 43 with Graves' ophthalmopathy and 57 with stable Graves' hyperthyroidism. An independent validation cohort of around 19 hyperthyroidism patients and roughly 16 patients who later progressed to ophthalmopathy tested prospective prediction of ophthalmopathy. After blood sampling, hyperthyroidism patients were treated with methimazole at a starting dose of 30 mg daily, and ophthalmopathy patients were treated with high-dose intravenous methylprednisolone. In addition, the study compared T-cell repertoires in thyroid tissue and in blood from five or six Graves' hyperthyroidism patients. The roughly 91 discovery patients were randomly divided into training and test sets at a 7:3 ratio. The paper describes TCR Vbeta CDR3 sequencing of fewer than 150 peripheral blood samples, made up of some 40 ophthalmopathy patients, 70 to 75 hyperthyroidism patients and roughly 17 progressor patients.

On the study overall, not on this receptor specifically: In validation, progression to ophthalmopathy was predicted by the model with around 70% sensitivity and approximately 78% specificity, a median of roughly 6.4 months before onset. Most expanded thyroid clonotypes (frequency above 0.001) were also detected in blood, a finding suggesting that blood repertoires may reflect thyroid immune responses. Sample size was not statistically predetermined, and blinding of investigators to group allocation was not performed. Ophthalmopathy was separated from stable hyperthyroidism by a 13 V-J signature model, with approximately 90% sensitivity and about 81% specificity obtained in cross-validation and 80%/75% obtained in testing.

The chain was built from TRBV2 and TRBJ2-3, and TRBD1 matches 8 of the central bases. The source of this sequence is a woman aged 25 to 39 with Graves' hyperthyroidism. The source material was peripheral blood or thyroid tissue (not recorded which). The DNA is TGTGCCAGCAACTTCAGGGGGCGAGAGAAAGATACGCAGTATTTT. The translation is CASNFRGREKDTQYF.